These 20 T cell receptor beta chains originate from one sample sequenced in a study of identical twins. TCRdb passed the 5' RACE reads through MiXCR, listing each CDR3 protein once. Here the sample spans approximately 550,000 distinct CDR3 sequences, around 22% being singletons. The same sample was also studied in work on yellow fever vaccine responses in identical twins.

Sequenced sample: CD4+ T cells sorted from blood. The receptors come from a woman aged 18 to 35 in good health.

This sequence joins TRBV11-2 and TRBJ2-3, with 10 positions matching TRBD1. Looked up from germline, CDR1 is SGHAT and CDR2 is FQNNGV. CDR3 length equals 16 residues. V was pared by 5 bases and J by 4 bases, with 9 bases of the junction left unmatched. The CDR3 region has the DNA TGTGCCAGCAGCCCACTTTTGGGACAGGGGCCAGATACGCAGTATTTT. Its translation is CASSPLLGQGPDTQYF.

In this sample, this clonotype turned up once. The J gene is TRBJ2-5, the V gene TRBV20-1; tentative D call: TRBD1 (6 bases). This CDR3 is built from 13 residues. Germline CDR1 DFQATT, CDR2 SNEGSKA (reference sequence). Trimming left V 6 bases short and J 2 bases short, with 13 bases between. The CDR3 sequence is CSARTDSQETQYF. The DNA of the CDR3 is TGCAGTGCCCGGACAGATTCGCAAGAGACCCAGTACTTC.

The chain joins TRBV19 to TRBJ2-5; the D gene is possibly TRBD2 (6 bases). The CDR3 runs to 13 residues. Trimming took off 10 bases at V and 1 base at J, with 13 bases between the two ends. Germline CDR1 and CDR2: LNHDA and SQIVND (reference sequence). CDR3 in DNA: TGTGCCACCCGGTGGGGGGTCCAAGAGACCCAGTACTTC. This encodes CATRWGVQETQYF. The whole variable domain, remainder taken from reference TRBV19 and TRBJ2-5, is DGGITQSPKYLFRKEGQNVTLSCEQNLNHDAMYWYRQDPGQGLRLIYYSQIVNDFQKGDIAEGYSVSREKKESFPLTVTSAQKNPTAFYLCATRWGVQETQYFGPGTRLLVL.

This clonotype occurred a few times. The V and J genes are TRBV4-1 and TRBJ2-1; 8 positions agree with TRBD1. Germline-derived CDR1 and CDR2 are MGHRA and YSYEKL. V was pared by 1 base and J by 0 bases, with 8 bases of the junction left unmatched. The CDR3 loop spans 18 amino acids. CDR3 sequence (DNA): TGCGCCAGCAGCCAAGGGGGTTTCGGGACAGGCTCCTACAATGAGCAGTTCTTC. This gives the protein CASSQGGFGTGSYNEQFF.

This clonotype was detected a few times. The CDR3 protein is CATSRDPQTTDTQYF. CDR3 DNA: TGTGCCACCAGCAGAGATCCACAGACCACAGATACGCAGTATTTT. The rearrangement joins TRBV15 to TRBJ2-3; no firm D call. Germline V CDR1 and CDR2: LNHNV, YYDKDF (reference sequence). CDR3 length: 15 residues. The V and J ends lost 0 bases and 2 bases respectively, with 9 bases between them.

This clonotype has only a few counts. The chain employs TRBV24-1 and TRBJ2-1; D might be TRBD1 (5 bases). Germline-derived CDR1 and CDR2 are KGHDR and SFDVKD. The V end was cut by 5 bases, the J end by 1 base, with 8 bases between. The CDR3 sequence is 14 residues long. CDR3 in DNA: TGTGCCACCAGTGGTCAGGGATCCTACAATGAGCAGTTCTTC. It codes for CATSGQGSYNEQFF.

This clonotype has only one observation. The chain joins TRBV11-2 to TRBJ2-7, with D possibly TRBD2 on 6 matching bases. Germline V lookup: CDR1 SGHAT, CDR2 FQNNGV. V lost 4 bases, J lost 6 bases, and 10 bases lay in between. This CDR3 is 12 amino acids long. The CDR3 spells CASSSLGSEQYV. The CDR3 bases are TGTGCCAGCAGCTCCCTCGGGAGCGAGCAGTACGTC.

The J gene is TRBJ1-2, the V gene TRBV10-3; unclear D gene. The V and J ends lost 7 bases and 1 base respectively, with 16 bases between them. This CDR3 contains 15 residues. Germline assignment: CDR1 ENHRY and CDR2 SYGVKD. This chain's CDR3 is CAIKPREANNYGYTF. DNA of the CDR3: TGTGCCATCAAACCAAGAGAGGCGAATAACTATGGCTACACCTTC.

The gene calls are TRBV25-1 and TRBJ2-1, with 10 bases aligning to TRBD1. CDR3 length equals 15 residues. Germline V gene data show CDR1 as MGHDK and CDR2 as SYGVNS. Germline trimming cut 8 bases from V and 4 bases from J; bases unmatched to any gene: 8. CDR3 DNA sequence: TGTGCCAGCGCCGGGGGGACAGGGGCGTACAATGAGCAGTTCTTC. Protein sequence: CASAGGTGAYNEQFF.

This chain connects TRBV11-2 to TRBJ2-7; a weak D match, TRBD1 (6 bases). V lost 2 bases to trimming and J lost 2 bases, with 10 bases between them. Germline lookup yields CDR1 SGHAT and CDR2 FQNNGV. This CDR3 is built from 14 residues. The CDR3 DNA reads TGTGCCAGCAGCTTACCAGGGGCCCCCTACGAGCAGTACGTC. It is translated as CASSLPGAPYEQYV.

This clonotype has just a few counts. CDR3 region: CASSLASGGANTGELFF. The CDR3 DNA follows: TGTGCCAGCAGTTTAGCCAGCGGGGGGGCTAACACCGGGGAGCTGTTTTTT. The chain recombines TRBV12-3 or TRBV12-4 with TRBJ2-2; 10 positions match TRBD2. The CDR3 is 17 amino acids. The V gene end was trimmed by 0 bases and the J gene end by 2 bases; junction bases not matched to a gene: 3.

The chain links TRBV7-2 to TRBJ2-2; weak D call: TRBD2 (7 bases). The CDR3 has 16 residues. Trimming removed 6 bases at V and 7 bases at J, with 21 bases between. The germline gives CDR1 SGHTA, CDR2 FQGNSA. The CDR3 coding sequence is TGTGCCAGCAGACCGTCGGGGGGCCTAGTTCACGGGGAGCTGTTTTTT. Its translation: CASRPSGGLVHGELFF.

A few counts support this clonotype. The chain employs TRBV5-1 and TRBJ2-2, with unresolved D. Trimming pared 0 bases from V and 6 bases from J, leaving 6 bases between. Germline CDR1 SGHRS, CDR2 YFSETQ. This CDR3 is built from 13 residues. The CDR3 loop is CASSLGKAGELFF. The CDR3 DNA follows: TGCGCCAGCAGCTTGGGAAAGGCCGGGGAGCTGTTTTTT. The complete variable domain, with remaining parts taken from reference TRBV5-1 and TRBJ2-2, reads KAGVTQTPRYLIKTRGQQVTLSCSPISGHRSVSWYQQTPGQGLQFLFEYFSETQRNKGNFPGRFSGRQFSNSRSEMNVSTLELGDSALYLCASSLGKAGELFFGEGSRLTVL.

This clonotype has more than one count but fewer than ten. The chain joins TRBV10-2 to TRBJ1-1, with 10 bases matching TRBD1. V dropped 0 bases and J dropped 5; count of bases not matched to a gene: 9. The CDR3 covers 17 residues. Germline V gene sequence: CDR1 WSHSY, CDR2 SAAADI. CDR3 residues: CASSESWGDRGQTEAFF. In nucleotides, the CDR3 is TGCGCCAGCAGTGAGTCGTGGGGGGACAGGGGTCAGACTGAAGCTTTCTTT.

This clonotype was observed at least ten times. The chain combines TRBV7-9 with TRBJ1-6, with 7 nucleotides matching TRBD1. V shed 6 bases, J shed 3 bases, and the junction held 2 bases outside the gene matches. This CDR3 is 14 amino acids long. Looked up from germline, CDR1 is SEHNR and CDR2 is FQNEAQ (reference sequence). The CDR3 nucleotides are TGTGCCAGCAGTCGGGACAGCTATAATTCACCCCTCCACTTT. Its protein product is CASSRDSYNSPLHF.

V is TRBV20-1 and J is TRBJ2-7; TRBD1 might be the D (7 bases). V lost 5 bases and J 0 bases, leaving 17 bases between the germline ends. The CDR3 has 15 amino acids. CDR1 and CDR2 from the germline V gene are DFQATT and SNEGSKA (reference sequence). CDR3 nucleotides: TGCAGTGCTGAACTACAGGGGAGGCCCTCCTACGAGCAGTACTTC. It specifies CSAELQGRPSYEQYF.

The V call is TRBV3-1, the J call TRBJ1-1; a weak D match, TRBD1 (6 bases). Germline-derived CDR1 and CDR2 are LGHDT and YNNKEL (reference sequence). Between the trimmed V and J ends, which lost 2 bases and 3 bases, there was a span of 13 bases. The CDR3 spans 15 residues. CDR3 loop: CASSQRRQADTEAFF. CDR3 sequence (DNA): TGTGCCAGCAGCCAACGAAGACAGGCTGACACTGAAGCTTTCTTT.

This clonotype was counted a few times. This sequence joins TRBV4-1 and TRBJ2-1; possibly TRBD1 for D (5 bases). From germline, CDR1 is MGHRA and CDR2 YSYEKL. This CDR3 has 17 residues. V was shortened by 0 bases and J by 0 bases, with 12 bases between the two germline ends. CDR3 in amino acids: CASSQDWGPSSYNEQFF. The CDR3 DNA reads TGCGCCAGCAGCCAAGATTGGGGCCCGAGCTCCTACAATGAGCAGTTCTTC.

The genes are TRBV6-6 and TRBJ1-1; D is uncertain. The V gene's germline CDR1 is MNHNY and CDR2 SVGAGI (reference sequence). The CDR3 contains 12 residues. The V gene lost 11 bases and the J gene lost 3 bases, with 13 bases spanning the gap. CDR3 in DNA: TGTGCCGGCCTAAGAAATCACACTGAAGCTTTCTTT. Protein: CAGLRNHTEAFF.

This clonotype was detected only a few times. Here the CDR3 DNA reads TGTGCCAGCAGTTACTGGCAGTTACAGGGGGACGACCCCTACGAGCAGTACTTC. It yields the protein CASSYWQLQGDDPYEQYF. V and J are TRBV6-5 and TRBJ2-7; 8 bases are a match to TRBD1. V shed 1 base, J shed 2 bases, and the junction held 13 bases outside the gene matches. Germline lookup yields CDR1 MNHEY and CDR2 SVGAGI. There are 18 residues in the CDR3.